This entry lists 11 T cell receptor beta chains sequenced from one sample in a study of blood T cell repertoires in COVID-19. The data were produced by immunoSEQ multiplex PCR, yet TCRdb's version contains in-frame clones alone and is incomplete. The table lists about 360,000 clones, roughly 86% of them singletons. What was sequenced was peripheral blood. These receptors were collected from a human donor in a cohort sampled during active COVID-19.

The CDR3 region has the DNA TGCGCCAGCAGCGACGGGACAGGTACCCAAGAGACCCAGTACTTC. Translating it yields CASSDGTGTQETQYF. The J gene is TRBJ2-5, the V gene TRBV5-1; 8 bases are shared with TRBD1. V lost 4 bases and J lost 1; bases outside the gene matches: 6. The germline CDR1 and CDR2 sequences are SGHRS and YFSETQ. This CDR3 contains 15 residues.

This chain's CDR3 is CASSGGQGQETQYF. CDR3 DNA sequence: TGCGCCAGCAGCGGGGGACAGGGGCAAGAGACCCAGTACTTC. The V call is TRBV5-1, the J call TRBJ2-5, with 10 positions matching TRBD1. CDR1 SGHRS and CDR2 YFSETQ come from the germline V gene. CDR3 length: 14 amino acids. The V gene end was trimmed by 4 bases and the J gene end by 2 bases; junction bases not matched to a gene: 2.

The rearrangement joins TRBV27 to TRBJ2-3, with TRBD2 matching 10 bases. The J segment lost 6 bases and the V segment lost 3 bases, leaving 6 bases of the junction unmatched. The CDR3 totals 15 residues. Germline V lookup: CDR1 MNHEY, CDR2 SMNVEV (reference sequence). The CDR3 sequence: CASSFEAGGPDTQYF. The CDR3 bases are TGTGCCAGCAGTTTTGAAGCGGGGGGGCCCGATACGCAGTATTTT.

The chain couples TRBV18 to TRBJ2-7; TRBD1 might be the D (6 bases). Germline V gene data show CDR1 as KGHSH and CDR2 as LQKENI. The CDR3 covers 14 residues. The ends were cut back, 2 bases at V and 0 bases at J, with 8 bases in the middle. The CDR3 region is CASSPLTGSYEQYF. In nucleotides, the CDR3 is TGTGCCAGCTCACCATTGACAGGCTCCTACGAGCAGTACTTC. Looking up the rest from reference TRBV18 and TRBJ2-7 gives the full variable domain: NAGVMQNPRHLVRRRGQEARLRCSPMKGHSHVYWYRQLPEEGLKFMVYLQKENIIDESGMPKERFSAEFPKEGPSILRIQQVVRGDSAAYFCASSPLTGSYEQYFGPGTRLTVT.

The chain is built from TRBV4-1 and TRBJ2-5, with D perhaps TRBD1 (6 bases). CDR3 size: 16 residues. V lost 4 bases, J lost 2 bases, and 17 bases lay in between. Per the germline V gene, CDR1 is MGHRA and CDR2 is YSYEKL. The CDR3 region has the DNA TGCGCCAGCAGCCTCCAGAGGGGGAAGTGGCAAGAGACCCAGTACTTC. Translated, it gives CASSLQRGKWQETQYF.

The rearrangement links TRBV27 to TRBJ1-1, with 10 positions matching TRBD1. This CDR3 is built from 13 residues. J lost 8 bases, V lost 3 bases, and 3 bases had no gene match. The germline CDR1 and CDR2 sequences are MNHEY and SMNVEV (reference sequence). The CDR3 region has the DNA TGTGCCAGCAGTTTCGGGACAGGGGTCGAAGCTTTCTTT. This encodes CASSFGTGVEAFF.

The CDR3 nucleotides are TGTGCCAGCAGTTTAGTTTGGAGCGGGAGGCCCCTCTACGAGCAGTACTTC. As protein: CASSLVWSGRPLYEQYF. The gene calls are TRBV28 and TRBJ2-7, with TRBD2 identical over 9 bases. The V segment lost 2 bases and the J segment 3 bases; nucleotides outside the gene matches: 11. The CDR3 runs to 17 residues. Per the germline V gene, CDR1 is MDHEN and CDR2 is SYDVKM.

V is TRBV7-9 and J is TRBJ1-3; D is uncertain. This CDR3 has 14 amino acids. CDR1 is SEHNR and CDR2 is FQNEAQ in the germline V gene (reference sequence). V was clipped by 3 bases and J by 0 bases, with 6 bases between them. The CDR3 protein is CASSLAPSGNTIYF. CDR3 DNA: TGTGCCAGCAGCTTGGCTCCCTCTGGAAACACCATATATTTT.

The chain joins TRBV24-1 to TRBJ2-7; a possible D gene is TRBD2 (7 bases). This CDR3 region has 19 residues. V was trimmed by 10 bases and J by 3 bases, leaving 33 bases between them. Per germline, CDR1 KGHDR and CDR2 SFDVKD. CDR3 in amino acids: CATIDHRESSGLKVYEQYF. CDR3 bases: TGTGCCACTATTGACCACAGGGAGTCTAGCGGCCTAAAAGTCTACGAGCAGTACTTC.

The chain recombines TRBV28 with TRBJ2-1, with TRBD2 matching over 10 bases. The CDR3 extends over 16 amino acids. Per germline, CDR1 MDHEN and CDR2 SYDVKM. With 4 bases clipped from V and 7 bases from J, the junction kept 10 bases outside the gene matches. The CDR3 region is CASSSAGGGIFNEQFF. For the CDR3, the DNA is TGTGCCAGCAGTTCAGCGGGAGGGGGGATTTTTAATGAGCAGTTCTTC.

J is TRBJ2-7 and V is TRBV11-2; 7 bases agree with TRBD1. The ends lost 5 bases at V and 4 bases at J; junction bases unmatched: 2. This CDR3 contains 12 residues. CDR1 and CDR2 (germline): SGHAT, FQNNGV. The CDR3 sequence: CASSQGQYEQYF. The CDR3 nucleotides read TGTGCCAGCAGCCAGGGACAGTACGAGCAGTACTTC.